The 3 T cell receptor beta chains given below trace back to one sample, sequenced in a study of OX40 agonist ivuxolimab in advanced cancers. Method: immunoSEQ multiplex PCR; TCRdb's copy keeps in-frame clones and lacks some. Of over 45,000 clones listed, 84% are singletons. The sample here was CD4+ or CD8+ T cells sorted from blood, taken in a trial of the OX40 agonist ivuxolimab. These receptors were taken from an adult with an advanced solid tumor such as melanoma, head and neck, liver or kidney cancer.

CDR3 residues: CASSQDLGQGYGYTF. The CDR3 nucleotides are TGCGCCAGCAGCCAAGATTTAGGACAGGGTTATGGCTACACCTTC. The chain combines TRBV4-3 with TRBJ1-2; 8 bases are shared with TRBD1. Germline assignment: CDR1 LGHNA and CDR2 YSLEER. V trimming: 0 bases; J trimming: 5 bases; junction bases outside the gene matches: 5. The CDR3 consists of 15 residues.

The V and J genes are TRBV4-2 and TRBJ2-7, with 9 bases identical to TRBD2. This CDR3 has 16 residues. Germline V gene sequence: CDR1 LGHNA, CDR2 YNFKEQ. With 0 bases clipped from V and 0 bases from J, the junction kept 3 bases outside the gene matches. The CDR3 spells CASSQEREGHSYEQYF. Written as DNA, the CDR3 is TGTGCCAGCAGCCAAGAGCGGGAGGGCCACTCCTACGAGCAGTACTTC.

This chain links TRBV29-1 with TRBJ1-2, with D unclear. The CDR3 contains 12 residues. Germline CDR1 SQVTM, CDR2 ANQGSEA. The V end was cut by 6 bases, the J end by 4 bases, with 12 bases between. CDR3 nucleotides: TGCAGCGTCTCTGACCAGAGCTATGGCTACACCTTC. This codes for CSVSDQSYGYTF.